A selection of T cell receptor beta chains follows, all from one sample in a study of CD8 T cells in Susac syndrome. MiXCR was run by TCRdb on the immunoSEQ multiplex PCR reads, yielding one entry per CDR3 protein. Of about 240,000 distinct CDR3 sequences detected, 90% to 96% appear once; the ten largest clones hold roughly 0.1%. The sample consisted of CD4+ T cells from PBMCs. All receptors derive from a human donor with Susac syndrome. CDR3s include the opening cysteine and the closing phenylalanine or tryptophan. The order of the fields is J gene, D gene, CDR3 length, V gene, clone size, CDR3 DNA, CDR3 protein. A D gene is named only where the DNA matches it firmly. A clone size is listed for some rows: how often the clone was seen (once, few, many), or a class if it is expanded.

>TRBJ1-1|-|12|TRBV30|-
TGTGCCTGGAGCGCAGGGGTGGATAAAGCTTTCTTT
CAWSAGVDKAFF
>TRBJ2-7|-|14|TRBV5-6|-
TGTGCCAGCAGCCTGGATCCGCGAGCCACCGAGCAGTACTTC
CASSLDPRATEQYF
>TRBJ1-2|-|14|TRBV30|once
TGTGCCTGGAGCGCTCGCTTGAGCCATTATGGCTACACCTTC
CAWSARLSHYGYTF
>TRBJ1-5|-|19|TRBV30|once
TGTGCCTGGAGTGTAGGACTGTTCCGGCGCGGGGTCAAAAATCAGCCCCAGCATTTT
CAWSVGLFRRGVKNQPQHF
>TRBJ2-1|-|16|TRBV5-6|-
TGTGCCAGCAGCTTGGTGGGTGCTAACTCCTACAATGAGCAGTTCTTC
CASSLVGANSYNEQFF
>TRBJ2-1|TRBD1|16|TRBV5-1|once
TGCGCCAGCAGCTTAACGGGACAGGGGGCCATAAATGAGCAGTTCTTC
CASSLTGQGAINEQFF
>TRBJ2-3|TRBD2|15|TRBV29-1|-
TGCAGCGTTGTATCCATAGCGGGAGACACAGATACGCAGTATTTT
CSVVSIAGDTDTQYF
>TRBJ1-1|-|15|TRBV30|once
TGTGCCTGGAGTGACCTCTCAAGGGGGGACACTGAAGCTTTCTTT
CAWSDLSRGDTEAFF
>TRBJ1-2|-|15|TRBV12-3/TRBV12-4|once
TGTGCCAGCAGTTTCGCGGACAGCGCCATACGTGGCTACACCTTC
CASSFADSAIRGYTF
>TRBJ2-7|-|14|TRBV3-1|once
TGTGCCAGCAGCCAAGTTCCCCTCTCCTACGAGCAGTACTTC
CASSQVPLSYEQYF
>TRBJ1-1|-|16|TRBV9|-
TGTGCCAGCAGCCCCTATCAGGGGTCAGCGAACACTGAAGCTTTCTTT
CASSPYQGSANTEAFF
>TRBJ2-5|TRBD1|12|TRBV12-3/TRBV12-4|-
TGTGCCAGCAGGACAGGGGGAGAGACCCAGTACTTC
CASRTGGETQYF
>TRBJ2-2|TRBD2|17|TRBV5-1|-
TGCGCCAGCAGCTTGCTTAGCGGGAATATAAACACCGGGGAGCTGTTTTTT
CASSLLSGNINTGELFF
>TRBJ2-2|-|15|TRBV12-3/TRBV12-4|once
TGTGCCAGCATACAGATAACAGGAGGCACCGGGGAGCTGTTTTTT
CASIQITGGTGELFF
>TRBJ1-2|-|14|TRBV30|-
TGTGCCTGGAGCGGTGGGTGGGGCGGGTATGGCTACACCTTC
CAWSGGWGGYGYTF
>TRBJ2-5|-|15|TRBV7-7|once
TGTGCTAGCAGCTTATTCCCGGGAAACCAAGAGACCCAGTACTTC
CASSLFPGNQETQYF
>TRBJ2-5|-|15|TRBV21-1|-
TGTGCCAGCAGCACCGAAGGGGGGGCGGTGGAGACCCAGTACTTC
CASSTEGGAVETQYF
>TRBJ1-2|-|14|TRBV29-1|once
TGCAGCGTGGGGGCTGTGGCAGGTGAAGTTGGCTACACCTTC
CSVGAVAGEVGYTF
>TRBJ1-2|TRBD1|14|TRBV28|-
TGTGCCAGCAGACTGACAGGGGCTGGCTATGGCTACACCTTC
CASRLTGAGYGYTF
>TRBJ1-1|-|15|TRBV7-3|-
TGTGCCAGCAGCCACGGGGGAAGGGGAAACACTGAAGCTTTCTTT
CASSHGGRGNTEAFF
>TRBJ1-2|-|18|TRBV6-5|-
TGTGCCAGCAGTTACTCGATACCCGGGACACCCCAAACTGTCGGCTACACCTTC
CASSYSIPGTPQTVGYTF
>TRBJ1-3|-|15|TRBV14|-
TGTGCCAGCAGCCAAGCCCTGACAACTGGAAACACCATATATTTT
CASSQALTTGNTIYF
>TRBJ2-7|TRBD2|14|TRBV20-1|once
TGCAGTGCTTTCTCTAGCGGACCGACCTACGAGCAGTACTTC
CSAFSSGPTYEQYF
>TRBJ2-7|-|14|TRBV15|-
TGTGCCACCAGCAGAGATCGGCGACAGTACGAGCAGTACTTC
CATSRDRRQYEQYF
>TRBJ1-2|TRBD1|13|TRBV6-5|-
TGTGCCAGCAGCCTCCGGGACAGGTTCGGCTACACCTTC
CASSLRDRFGYTF
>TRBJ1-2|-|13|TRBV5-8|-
TGTGCCAGCAGCTTGATAGCGTACTATGGCTACACCTTC
CASSLIAYYGYTF
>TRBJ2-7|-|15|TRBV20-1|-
TGCAGTGCTAGAGACCCCCGGACAGACTCCTACGAGCAGTACTTC
CSARDPRTDSYEQYF
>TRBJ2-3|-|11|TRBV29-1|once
TGCAGCGTTGGTTGGGCAGATACGCAGTATTTT
CSVGWADTQYF
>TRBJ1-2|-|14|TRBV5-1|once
TGCGCCAGCAGCTTGTCTACAGCGCAATATGGCTACACCTTC
CASSLSTAQYGYTF
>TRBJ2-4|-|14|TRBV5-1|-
TGCGCCAGCAGCTTTTGGGGCGAGGAGAACATTCAGTACTTC
CASSFWGEENIQYF
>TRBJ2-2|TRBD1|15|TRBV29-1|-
TGCAGCGTTAAGGGACAGGGCGTATACACCGGGGAGCTGTTTTTT
CSVKGQGVYTGELFF
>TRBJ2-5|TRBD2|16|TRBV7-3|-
TGTGCCAGCAGCTTAACTCCGGGACTAGGGCCTGAGACCCAGTACTTC
CASSLTPGLGPETQYF
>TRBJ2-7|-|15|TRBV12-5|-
TGTGCTAGTGCGAGGGACGCAGGATACTCCTACGAGCAGTACTTC
CASARDAGYSYEQYF
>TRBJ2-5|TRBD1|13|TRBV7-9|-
TGTGCCAGCAGCTTGGACAGGATAGAGACCCAGTACTTC
CASSLDRIETQYF
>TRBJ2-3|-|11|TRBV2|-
TGTGCCAGCAGTGACGCTGATACGCAGTATTTT
CASSDADTQYF
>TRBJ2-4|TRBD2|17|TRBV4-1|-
TGCGCCAGCAGCCAGGAAGGACTAGATTGGGCCAAAAACATTCAGTACTTC
CASSQEGLDWAKNIQYF
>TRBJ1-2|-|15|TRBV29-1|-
TGCAGCGTTGATAAGCCAAACCCTTCTAACTATGGCTACACCTTC
CSVDKPNPSNYGYTF
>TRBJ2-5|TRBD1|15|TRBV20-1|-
TGCAGTGCTAGTTTCGGGACAGGGGCTAGAGAGACCCAGTACTTC
CSASFGTGARETQYF
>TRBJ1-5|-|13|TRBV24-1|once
TGTGCCACCAGTGATGGAGGGGATCAGCCCCAGCATTTT
CATSDGGDQPQHF
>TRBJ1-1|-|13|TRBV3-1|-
TGTGCCAGCAGCCAAGGATGGCGGGTTGAAGCTTTCTTT
CASSQGWRVEAFF
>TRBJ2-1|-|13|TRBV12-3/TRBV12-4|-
TGTGCCAGCAGTTTTCTTCGGAACAATGAGCAGTTCTTC
CASSFLRNNEQFF
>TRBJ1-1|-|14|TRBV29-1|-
TGCAGCGTCGCCGTCGGCTGGGTGATGACTGAAGCTCTCTTT
CSVAVGWVMTEALF
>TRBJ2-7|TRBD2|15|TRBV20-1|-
TGCAGTGCTAGGGACCGCTCGGGAGGGTCCTACGAGCAGTACTTC
CSARDRSGGSYEQYF
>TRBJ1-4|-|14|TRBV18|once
TGTGCCAGCTCACCTTCATCAGGGCGGGAAAAACTGTTTTTT
CASSPSSGREKLFF
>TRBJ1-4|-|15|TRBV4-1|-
TGCGCCAGCAGCCAAGAGGGTCACAGGGCTGAAAAACTGTTTTTT
CASSQEGHRAEKLFF
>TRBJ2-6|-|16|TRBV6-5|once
TGTGCCAGCAGTCTACAACATGACTCTGGGGCCAACGTCCTGACTTTC
CASSLQHDSGANVLTF
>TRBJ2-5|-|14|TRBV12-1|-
TGTGCCAGCAGCCTGGGACAGGGGCTAGAGACCCAGTACTTC
CASSLGQGLETQYF